This TCR beta chain was sequenced in a study of early T cells in non-severe SARS-CoV-2 infection. Trimming cost V 5 bases and J 2 bases, with 16 bases left between them. The CDR3 covers 15 residues. Per the germline V gene, CDR1 is MNHEY and CDR2 is SMNVEV (reference sequence). MiXCR, run by TCRdb on the 5' RACE reads, gives a single entry per CDR3 protein. The table includes roughly 50,000 distinct CDR3 sequences, over 7.5% detected once. In this sample, this clonotype turned up many times. The chain couples TRBV27 to TRBJ2-7; possibly TRBD1 for D (5 bases). This receptor was taken from an adult who was a healthcare worker with PCR-confirmed SARS-CoV-2 infection or an uninfected control (not recorded which). The sequenced sample consisted of whole blood. DNA for the CDR3: TGTGCCAGCAGTCAAGGGTGGGGCCAAACCTACGAGCAGTACTTC. It specifies CASSQGWGQTYEQYF.